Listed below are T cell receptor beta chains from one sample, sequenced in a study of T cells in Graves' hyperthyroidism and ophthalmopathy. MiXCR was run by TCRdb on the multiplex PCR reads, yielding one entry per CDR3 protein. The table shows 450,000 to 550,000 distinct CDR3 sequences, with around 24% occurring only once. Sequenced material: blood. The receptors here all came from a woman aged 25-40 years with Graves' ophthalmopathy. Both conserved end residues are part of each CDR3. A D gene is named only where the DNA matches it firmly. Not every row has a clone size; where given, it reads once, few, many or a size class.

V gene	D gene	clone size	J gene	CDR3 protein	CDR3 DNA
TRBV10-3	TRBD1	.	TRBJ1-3	CAISTGTGMGENTIYF	TGTGCCATCAGCACCGGGACAGGGATGGGCGAAAACACCATATATTTT
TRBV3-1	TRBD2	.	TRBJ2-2	CASSQVGGGTGELFF	TGTGCCAGCAGCCAAGTTGGGGGGGGCACCGGGGAGCTGTTTTTT
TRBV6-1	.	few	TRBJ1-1	CASTAVAEMNTEAFF	TGTGCCAGCACCGCCGTTGCGGAAATGAACACTGAAGCTTTCTTT
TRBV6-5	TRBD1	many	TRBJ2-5	CASKPGGVETQYF	TGTGCCAGCAAGCCAGGGGGCGTTGAGACCCAGTACTTC
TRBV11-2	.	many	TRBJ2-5	CASSFSRTRLAETQYF	TGTGCCAGCAGCTTCTCTCGGACTCGCTTGGCGGAGACCCAGTACTTC
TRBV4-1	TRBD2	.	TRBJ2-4	CASSQARLAGAKNIQYF	TGCGCCAGCAGCCAAGCTCGGCTAGCGGGAGCCAAAAACATTCAGTACTTC
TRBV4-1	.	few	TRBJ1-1	CASSQLFGKGMRFTEAFF	TGCGCCAGCAGCCAACTTTTCGGGAAAGGAATGCGCTTCACTGAAGCTTTCTTT
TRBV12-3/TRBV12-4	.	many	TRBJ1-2	CASGRDGRGGYTF	TGTGCCAGCGGGAGGGACGGGAGAGGAGGCTACACCTTC
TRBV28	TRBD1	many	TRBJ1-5	CASSSQGAPNQPQHF	TGTGCCAGCAGTTCACAGGGGGCGCCGAATCAGCCCCAGCATTTT
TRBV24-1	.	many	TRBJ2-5	CATSDLIGTPDTQETQYF	TGTGCCACCAGTGATTTGATTGGGACACCAGATACCCAAGAGACCCAGTACTTC
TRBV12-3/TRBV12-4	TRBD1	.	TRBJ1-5	CASSEGSGGQGNQPQHF	TGTGCCAGCAGTGAAGGGAGTGGAGGACAGGGAAACCAGCCCCAGCATTTT
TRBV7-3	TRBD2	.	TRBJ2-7	CASSPVAGVGEQYF	TGTGCCAGCAGCCCCGTAGCGGGAGTGGGCGAGCAGTACTTC
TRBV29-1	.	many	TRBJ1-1	CSVEGRLMNTEAFF	TGCAGCGTTGAAGGGCGGCTCATGAACACTGAAGCTTTCTTT
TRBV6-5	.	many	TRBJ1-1	CASSFSDRNTEAFF	TGTGCCAGCAGTTTTTCCGACAGGAACACTGAAGCTTTCTTT
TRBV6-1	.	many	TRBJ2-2	CASAQDTGGELFF	TGTGCCAGCGCACAGGACACGGGCGGGGAGCTGTTTTTT
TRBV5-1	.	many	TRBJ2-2	CASSSQVEGELFF	TGCGCCAGCAGCTCGCAGGTAGAGGGGGAGCTGTTTTTT
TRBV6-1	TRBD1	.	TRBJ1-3	CASRRQGGSGNTIYF	TGTGCCAGCAGACGACAGGGTGGGTCTGGAAACACCATATATTTT
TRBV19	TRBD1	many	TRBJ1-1	CASSIQLGGANTEAFF	TGTGCCAGTAGTATCCAATTAGGGGGCGCGAACACTGAAGCTTTCTTT
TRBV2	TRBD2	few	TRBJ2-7	CASSEVLAGGLEYEQYF	TGTGCCAGCAGTGAGGTTCTAGCGGGGGGCCTCGAATACGAGCAGTACTTC
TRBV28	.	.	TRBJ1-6	CASSRGEERSPLHF	TGTGCCAGCAGCCGCGGAGAGGAAAGATCACCCCTCCACTTT
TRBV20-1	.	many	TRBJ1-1	CSARRTMNTEAFF	TGCAGTGCTCGACGGACCATGAACACTGAAGCTTTCTTT
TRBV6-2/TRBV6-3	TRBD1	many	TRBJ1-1	CASSDRQGRIEAFF	TGTGCCAGCAGTGACCGACAGGGTCGGATTGAAGCTTTCTTT
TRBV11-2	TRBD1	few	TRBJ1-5	CASSSGQSGQPQHF	TGTGCCAGCAGCTCGGGACAGTCCGGTCAGCCCCAGCATTTT
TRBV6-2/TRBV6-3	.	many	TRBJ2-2	CASGDSGNTGELFF	TGTGCCAGCGGCGATAGCGGGAACACCGGGGAGCTGTTTTTT
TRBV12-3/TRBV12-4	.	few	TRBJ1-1	CASSIGVQVTEAFF	TGTGCCAGCAGTATAGGGGTTCAGGTCACTGAAGCTTTCTTT
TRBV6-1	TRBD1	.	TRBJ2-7	CASSASDRGYYEQYF	TGTGCCAGCAGTGCATCGGACAGGGGGTACTACGAGCAGTACTTC
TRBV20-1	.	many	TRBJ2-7	CSALQALGLYEQYF	TGCAGTGCTTTACAGGCCCTTGGACTCTACGAGCAGTACTTC
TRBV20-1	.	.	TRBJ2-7	CSALRTASNSYEQYF	TGCAGTGCCCTTAGGACAGCCTCAAACTCCTACGAGCAGTACTTC
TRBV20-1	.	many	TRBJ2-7	CSAGVGGAYEQYF	TGCAGTGCTGGGGTAGGTGGGGCCTACGAGCAGTACTTC
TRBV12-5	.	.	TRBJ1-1	CASGSPGPMNTEAFF	TGTGCTAGTGGTTCCCCAGGCCCAATGAACACTGAAGCTTTCTTT
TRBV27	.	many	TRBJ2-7	CASSQKTSSEQYF	TGTGCCAGCAGTCAAAAAACTAGTTCCGAGCAGTACTTC
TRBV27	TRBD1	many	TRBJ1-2	CASSLQGAPLSGYTF	TGTGCCAGCAGTCTACAGGGGGCCCCTTTAAGTGGCTACACCTTC
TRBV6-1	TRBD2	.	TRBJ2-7	CASSEEPAGAYEQYF	TGTGCCAGCAGTGAAGAGCCAGCGGGGGCCTACGAGCAGTACTTC
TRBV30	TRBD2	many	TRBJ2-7	CAWSISGGPYEQYF	TGTGCCTGGAGTATCTCGGGGGGTCCGTACGAGCAGTACTTC
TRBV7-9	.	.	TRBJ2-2	CASSHRLVGGELFF	TGTGCCAGCAGCCACCGACTAGTCGGCGGGGAGCTGTTTTTT
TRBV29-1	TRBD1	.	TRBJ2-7	CSVGEQGASQPYEQYF	TGCAGCGTTGGTGAACAGGGGGCGTCCCAACCCTACGAGCAGTACTTC
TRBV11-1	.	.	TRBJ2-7	CASSARDTNYEQYF	TGTGCCAGTAGTGCCCGGGACACTAACTACGAGCAGTACTTC
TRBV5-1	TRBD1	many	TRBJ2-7	CASSSWTGSYEQYF	TGCGCCAGCAGCTCTTGGACAGGGTCCTACGAGCAGTACTTC
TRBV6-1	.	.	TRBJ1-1	CASSSDPIRIQLTEAFF	TGTGCCAGCAGCTCGGACCCGATCCGCATACAGCTCACTGAAGCTTTCTTT
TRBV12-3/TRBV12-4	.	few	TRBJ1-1	CASSLRAGGAIRAFF	TGTGCCAGCAGTTTAAGGGCTGGGGGGGCTATCCGAGCTTTCTTT